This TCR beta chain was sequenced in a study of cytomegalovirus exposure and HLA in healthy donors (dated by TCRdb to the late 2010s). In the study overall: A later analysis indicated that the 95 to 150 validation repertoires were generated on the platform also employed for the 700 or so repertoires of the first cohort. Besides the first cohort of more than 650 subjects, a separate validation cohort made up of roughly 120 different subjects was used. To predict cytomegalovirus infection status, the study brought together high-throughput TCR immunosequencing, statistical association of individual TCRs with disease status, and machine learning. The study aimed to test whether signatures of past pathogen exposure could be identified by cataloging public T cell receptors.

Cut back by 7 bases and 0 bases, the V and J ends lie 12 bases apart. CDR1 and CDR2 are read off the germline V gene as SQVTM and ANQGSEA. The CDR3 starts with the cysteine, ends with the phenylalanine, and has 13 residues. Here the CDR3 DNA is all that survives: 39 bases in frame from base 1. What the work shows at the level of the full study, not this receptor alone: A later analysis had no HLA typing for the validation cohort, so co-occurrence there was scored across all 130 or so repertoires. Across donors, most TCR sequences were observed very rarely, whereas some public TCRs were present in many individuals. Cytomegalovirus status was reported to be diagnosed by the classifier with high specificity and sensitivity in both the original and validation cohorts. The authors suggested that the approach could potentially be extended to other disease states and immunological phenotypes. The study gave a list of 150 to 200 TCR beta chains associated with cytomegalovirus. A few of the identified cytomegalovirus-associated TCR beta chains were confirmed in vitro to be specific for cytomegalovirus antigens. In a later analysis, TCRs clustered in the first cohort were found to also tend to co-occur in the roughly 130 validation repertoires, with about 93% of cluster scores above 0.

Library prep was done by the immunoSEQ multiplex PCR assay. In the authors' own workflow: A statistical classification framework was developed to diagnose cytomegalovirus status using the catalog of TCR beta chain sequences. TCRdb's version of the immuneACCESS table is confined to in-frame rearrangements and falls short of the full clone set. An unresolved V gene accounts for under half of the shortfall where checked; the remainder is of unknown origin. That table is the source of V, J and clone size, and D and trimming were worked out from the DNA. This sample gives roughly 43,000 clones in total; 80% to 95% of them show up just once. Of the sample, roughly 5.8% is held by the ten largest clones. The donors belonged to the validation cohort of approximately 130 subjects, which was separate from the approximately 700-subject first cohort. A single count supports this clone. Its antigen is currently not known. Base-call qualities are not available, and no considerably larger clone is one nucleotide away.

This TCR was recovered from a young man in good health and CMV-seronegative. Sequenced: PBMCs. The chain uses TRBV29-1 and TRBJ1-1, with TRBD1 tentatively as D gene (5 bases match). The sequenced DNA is TGCAGCGCCACAGGTAGAATGAACACTGAAGCTTTCTTT. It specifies CSATGRMNTEAFF.